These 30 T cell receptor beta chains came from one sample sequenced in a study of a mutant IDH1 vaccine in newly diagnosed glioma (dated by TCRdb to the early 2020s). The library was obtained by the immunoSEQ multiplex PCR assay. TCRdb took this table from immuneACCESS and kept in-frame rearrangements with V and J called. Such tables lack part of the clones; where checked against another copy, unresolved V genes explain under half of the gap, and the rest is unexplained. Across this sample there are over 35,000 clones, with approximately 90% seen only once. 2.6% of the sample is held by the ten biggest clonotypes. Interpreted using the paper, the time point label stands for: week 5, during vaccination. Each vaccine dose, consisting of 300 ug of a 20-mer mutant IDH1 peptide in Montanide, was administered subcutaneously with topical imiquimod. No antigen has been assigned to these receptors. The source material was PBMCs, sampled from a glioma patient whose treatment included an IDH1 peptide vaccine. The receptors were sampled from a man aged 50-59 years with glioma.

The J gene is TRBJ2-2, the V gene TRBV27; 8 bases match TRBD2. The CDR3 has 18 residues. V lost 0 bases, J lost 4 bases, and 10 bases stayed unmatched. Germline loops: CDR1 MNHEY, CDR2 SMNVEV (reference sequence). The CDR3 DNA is TGTGCCAGCAGTTTATCGATAGGCGGGAGGTTCCCCACCGGGGAGCTGTTTTTT. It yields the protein CASSLSIGGRFPTGELFF.

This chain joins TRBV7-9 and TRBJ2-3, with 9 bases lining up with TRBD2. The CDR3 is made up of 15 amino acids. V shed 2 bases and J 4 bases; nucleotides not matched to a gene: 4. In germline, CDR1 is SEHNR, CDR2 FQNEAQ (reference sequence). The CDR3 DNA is TGTGCCAGCAGCTTAAGCGGGAGGTCCGCAGATACGCAGTATTTT. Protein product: CASSLSGRSADTQYF.

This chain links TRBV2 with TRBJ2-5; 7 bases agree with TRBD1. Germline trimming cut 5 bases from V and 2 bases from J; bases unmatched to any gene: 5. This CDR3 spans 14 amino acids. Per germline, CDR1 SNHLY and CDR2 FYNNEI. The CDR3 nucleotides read TGTGCCAGCAGTCTAGACAGGGAGCAAGAGACCCAGTACTTC. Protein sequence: CASSLDREQETQYF.

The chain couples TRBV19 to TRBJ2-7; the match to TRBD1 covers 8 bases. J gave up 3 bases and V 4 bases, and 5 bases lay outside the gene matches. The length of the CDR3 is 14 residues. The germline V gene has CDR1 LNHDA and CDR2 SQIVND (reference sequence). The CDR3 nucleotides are TGTGCCAGTAGTAGGGATACAGGGGGCTACGAGCAGTACTTC. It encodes CASSRDTGGYEQYF. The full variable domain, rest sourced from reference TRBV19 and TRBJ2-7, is DGGITQSPKYLFRKEGQNVTLSCEQNLNHDAMYWYRQDPGQGLRLIYYSQIVNDFQKGDIAEGYSVSREKKESFPLTVTSAQKNPTAFYLCASSRDTGGYEQYFGPGTRLTVT.

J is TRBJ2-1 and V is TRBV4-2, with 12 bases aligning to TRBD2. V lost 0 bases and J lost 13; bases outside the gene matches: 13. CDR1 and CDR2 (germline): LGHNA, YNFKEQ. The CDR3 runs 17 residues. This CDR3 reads CASSQDKASGGGRYQFF. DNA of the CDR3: TGTGCCAGCAGCCAAGATAAAGCTAGCGGGGGGGGGAGGTATCAGTTCTTC.

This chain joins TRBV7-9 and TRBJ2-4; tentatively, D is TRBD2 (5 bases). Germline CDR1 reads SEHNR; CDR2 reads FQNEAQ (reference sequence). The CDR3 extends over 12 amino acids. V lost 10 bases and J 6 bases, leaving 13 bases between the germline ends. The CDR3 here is CATRGRGNIQYF. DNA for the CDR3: TGTGCCACCCGCGGGCGCGGAAACATTCAGTACTTC.

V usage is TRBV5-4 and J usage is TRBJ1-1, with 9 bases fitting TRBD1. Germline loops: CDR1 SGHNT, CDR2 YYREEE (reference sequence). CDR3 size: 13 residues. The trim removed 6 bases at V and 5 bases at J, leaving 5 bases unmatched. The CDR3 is CASIGQGRTEAFF. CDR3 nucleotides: TGTGCCAGCATCGGACAGGGGAGGACTGAAGCTTTCTTT.

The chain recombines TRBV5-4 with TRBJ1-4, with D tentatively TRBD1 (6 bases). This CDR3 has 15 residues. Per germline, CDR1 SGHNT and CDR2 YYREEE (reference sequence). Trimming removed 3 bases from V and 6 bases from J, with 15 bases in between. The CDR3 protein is CASSYGGARDEKLFF. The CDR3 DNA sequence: TGTGCCAGCAGCTATGGGGGGGCGCGGGATGAAAAACTGTTTTTT.

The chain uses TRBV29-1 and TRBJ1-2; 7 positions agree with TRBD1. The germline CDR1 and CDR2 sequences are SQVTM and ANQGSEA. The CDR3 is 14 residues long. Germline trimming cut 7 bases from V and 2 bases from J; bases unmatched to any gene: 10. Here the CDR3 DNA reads TGCAGCGCTGAGCGACACAGGGGAAACTATGGCTACACCTTC. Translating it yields CSAERHRGNYGYTF.

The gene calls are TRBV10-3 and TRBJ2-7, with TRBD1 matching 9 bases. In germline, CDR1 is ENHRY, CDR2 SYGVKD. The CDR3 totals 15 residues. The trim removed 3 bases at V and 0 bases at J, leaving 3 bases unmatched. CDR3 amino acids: CAISDRDRDSYEQYF. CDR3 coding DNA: TGTGCCATCAGTGACAGGGACAGGGACTCCTACGAGCAGTACTTC.

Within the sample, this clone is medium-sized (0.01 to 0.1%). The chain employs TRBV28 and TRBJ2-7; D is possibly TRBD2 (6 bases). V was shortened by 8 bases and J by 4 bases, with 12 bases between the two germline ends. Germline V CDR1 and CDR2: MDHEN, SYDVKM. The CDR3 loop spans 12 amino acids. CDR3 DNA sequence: TGTGCCAGCGGTAAGGGACTGTACGAGCAGTACTTC. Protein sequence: CASGKGLYEQYF.

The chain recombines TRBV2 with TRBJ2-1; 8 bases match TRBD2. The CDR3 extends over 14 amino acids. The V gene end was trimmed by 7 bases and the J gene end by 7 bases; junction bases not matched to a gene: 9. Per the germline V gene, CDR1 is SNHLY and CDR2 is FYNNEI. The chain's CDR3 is CASKLSSGWNEQFF. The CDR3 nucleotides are TGTGCCAGCAAACTCTCTAGCGGGTGGAATGAGCAGTTCTTC.

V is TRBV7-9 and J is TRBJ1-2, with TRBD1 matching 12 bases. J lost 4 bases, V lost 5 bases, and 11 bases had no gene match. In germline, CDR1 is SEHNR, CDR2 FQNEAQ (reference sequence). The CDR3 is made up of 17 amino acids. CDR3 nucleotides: TGTGCCAGCAGCCCACTTTTTGGGACAGGGGGCACCTATGGCTACACCTTC. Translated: CASSPLFGTGGTYGYTF.

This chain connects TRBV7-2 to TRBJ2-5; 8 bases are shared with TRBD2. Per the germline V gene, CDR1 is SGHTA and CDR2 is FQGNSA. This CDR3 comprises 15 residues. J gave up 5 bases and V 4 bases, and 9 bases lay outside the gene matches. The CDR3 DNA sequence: TGTGCCAGCAGCTCCCTGCGGGGGGTAGGGGAGACCCAGTACTTC. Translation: CASSSLRGVGETQYF.

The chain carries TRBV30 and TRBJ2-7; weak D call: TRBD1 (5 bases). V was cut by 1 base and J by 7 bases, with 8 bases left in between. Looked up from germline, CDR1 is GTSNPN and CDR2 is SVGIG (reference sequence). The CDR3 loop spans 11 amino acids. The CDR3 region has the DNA TGTGCCTGGAGTGCAGGGAATGAGCAGTACTTC. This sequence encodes CAWSAGNEQYF. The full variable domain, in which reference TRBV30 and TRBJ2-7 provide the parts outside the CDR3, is SQTIHQWPATLVQPVGSPLSLECTVEGTSNPNLYWYRQAAGRGLQLLFYSVGIGQISSEVPQNLSASRPQDRQFILSSKKLLLSDSGFYLCAWSAGNEQYFGPGTRLTVT.

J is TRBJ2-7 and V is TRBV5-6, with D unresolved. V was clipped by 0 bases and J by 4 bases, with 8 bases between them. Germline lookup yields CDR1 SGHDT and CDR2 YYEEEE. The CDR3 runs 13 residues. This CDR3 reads CASSLEVFYEQYF. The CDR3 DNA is TGTGCCAGCAGCTTGGAAGTCTTTTACGAGCAGTACTTC.

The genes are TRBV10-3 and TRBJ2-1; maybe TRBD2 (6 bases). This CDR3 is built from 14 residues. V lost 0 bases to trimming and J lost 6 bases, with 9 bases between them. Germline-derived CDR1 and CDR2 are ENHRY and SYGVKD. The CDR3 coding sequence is TGTGCCATCAGTGAGTCCGGGGGTGGCAATGAGCAGTTCTTC. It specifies CAISESGGGNEQFF.

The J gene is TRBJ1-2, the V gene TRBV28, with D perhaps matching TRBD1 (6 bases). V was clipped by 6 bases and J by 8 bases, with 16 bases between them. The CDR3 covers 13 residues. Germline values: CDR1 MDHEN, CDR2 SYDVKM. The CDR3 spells CASREQGDRGYTF. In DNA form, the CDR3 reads TGTGCCAGCAGGGAACAGGGAGACCGCGGCTACACCTTC.

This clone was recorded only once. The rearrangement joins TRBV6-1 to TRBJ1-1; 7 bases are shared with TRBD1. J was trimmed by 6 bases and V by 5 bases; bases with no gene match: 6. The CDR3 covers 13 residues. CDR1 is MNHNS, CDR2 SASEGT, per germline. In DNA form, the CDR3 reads TGTGCCAGCAGTATCGACAGGGAAGCTGAAGCTTTCTTT. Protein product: CASSIDREAEAFF.

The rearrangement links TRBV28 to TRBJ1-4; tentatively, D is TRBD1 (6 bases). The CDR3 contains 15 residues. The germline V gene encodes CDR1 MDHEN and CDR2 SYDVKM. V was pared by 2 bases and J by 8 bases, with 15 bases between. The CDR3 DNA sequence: TGTGCCAGCAGTTTAATGGGGGCGTTAAGCGAAAAACTGTTTTTT. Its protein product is CASSLMGALSEKLFF.

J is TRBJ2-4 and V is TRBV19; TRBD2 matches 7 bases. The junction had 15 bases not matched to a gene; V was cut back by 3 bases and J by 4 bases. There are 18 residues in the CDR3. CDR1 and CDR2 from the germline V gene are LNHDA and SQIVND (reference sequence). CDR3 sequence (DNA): TGTGCCAGTAGTATTAGAAGTTTGGCAGTGCGGGGGAAAAACATTCAGTACTTC. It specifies CASSIRSLAVRGKNIQYF.

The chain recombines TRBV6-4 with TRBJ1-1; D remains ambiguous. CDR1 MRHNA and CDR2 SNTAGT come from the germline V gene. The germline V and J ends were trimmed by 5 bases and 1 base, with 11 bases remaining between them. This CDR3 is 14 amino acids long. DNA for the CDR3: TGTGCCAGCAGTTTGACCGGGCAGAACACTGAAGCTTTCTTT. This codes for CASSLTGQNTEAFF.

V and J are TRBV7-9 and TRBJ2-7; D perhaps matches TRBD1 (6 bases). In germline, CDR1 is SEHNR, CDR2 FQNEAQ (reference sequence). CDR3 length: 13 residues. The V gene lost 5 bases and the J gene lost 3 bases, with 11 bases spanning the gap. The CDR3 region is CASSPLDSYEQYF. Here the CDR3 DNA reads TGTGCCAGCAGCCCGCTGGACAGCTACGAGCAGTACTTC.

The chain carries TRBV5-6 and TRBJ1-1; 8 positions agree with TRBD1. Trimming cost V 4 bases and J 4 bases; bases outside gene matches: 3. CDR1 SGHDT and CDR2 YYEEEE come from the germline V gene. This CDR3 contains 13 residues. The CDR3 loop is CASSLDRATEAFF. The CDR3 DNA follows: TGTGCCAGCAGCCTGGACAGGGCCACTGAAGCTTTCTTT.

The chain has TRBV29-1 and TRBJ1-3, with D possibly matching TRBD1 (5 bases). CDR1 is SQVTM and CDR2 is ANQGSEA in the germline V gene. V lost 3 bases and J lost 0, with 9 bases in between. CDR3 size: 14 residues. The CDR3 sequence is CSVDIGASGNTIYF. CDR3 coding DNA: TGCAGCGTTGATATAGGGGCCTCTGGAAACACCATATATTTT.

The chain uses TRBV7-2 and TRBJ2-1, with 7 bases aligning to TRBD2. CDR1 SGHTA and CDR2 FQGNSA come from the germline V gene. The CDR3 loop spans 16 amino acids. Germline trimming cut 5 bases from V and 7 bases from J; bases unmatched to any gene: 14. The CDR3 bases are TGTGCCAGCAGCACCCAAGCGGGATTCGGGCAGAATGAGCAGTTCTTC. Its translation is CASSTQAGFGQNEQFF.

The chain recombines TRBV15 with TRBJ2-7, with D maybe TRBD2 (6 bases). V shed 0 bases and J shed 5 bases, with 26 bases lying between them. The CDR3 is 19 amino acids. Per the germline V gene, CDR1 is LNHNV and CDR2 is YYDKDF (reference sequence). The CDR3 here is CATSRDYSLRGGAEDEQYF. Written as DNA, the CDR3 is TGTGCCACCAGCAGAGATTATTCCCTCCGTGGCGGGGCGGAGGACGAGCAGTACTTC.

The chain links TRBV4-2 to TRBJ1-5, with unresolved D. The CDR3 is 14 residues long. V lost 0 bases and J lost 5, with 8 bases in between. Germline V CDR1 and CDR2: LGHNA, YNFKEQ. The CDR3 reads CASSQDPLDQPQHF. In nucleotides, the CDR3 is TGTGCCAGCAGCCAAGATCCACTCGATCAGCCCCAGCATTTT.

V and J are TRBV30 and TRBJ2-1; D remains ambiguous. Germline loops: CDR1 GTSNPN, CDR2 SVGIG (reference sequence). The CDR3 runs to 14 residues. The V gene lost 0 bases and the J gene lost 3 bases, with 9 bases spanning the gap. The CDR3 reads CAWSVEVVYNEQFF. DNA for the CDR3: TGTGCCTGGAGTGTAGAGGTTGTCTACAATGAGCAGTTCTTC.

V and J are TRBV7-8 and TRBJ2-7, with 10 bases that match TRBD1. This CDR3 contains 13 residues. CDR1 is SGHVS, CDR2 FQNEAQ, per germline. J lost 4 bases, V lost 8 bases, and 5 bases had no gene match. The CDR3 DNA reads TGTGCCAGCGTTTGGGACAGGGGTTACGAGCAGTACTTC. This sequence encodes CASVWDRGYEQYF.